This TCR beta chain was sequenced during a study of blood T cell repertoires in COVID-19. As for the study in general: COVID-19 samples collected from the United States, Italy and Spain covered acute and convalescent phases. Sources were T cells, B-cell-depleted T cells, or PBMCs; the material itself was cDNA or gDNA.

Authors' data handling: Estimated nucleated cell counts came from reference gene primer amplification. Assay: immunoSEQ multiplex PCR; the TCRdb copy retains only in-frame clones and omits some. The V and J calls and clone size come from that table; D and trimming were worked out from the DNA. The sample has around 95,000 clones, roughly 87% seen once. Per germline, CDR1 SGHRS and CDR2 YFSETQ. The CDR3 has 15 amino acids. J gave up 4 bases and V 4 bases, and 4 bases lay outside the gene matches. This receptor was identified in a man aged 25 to 40 in a cohort sampled during active COVID-19. The specimen was peripheral blood. This chain joins TRBV5-1 and TRBJ2-7; 14 nucleotides agree with TRBD2. The CDR3 DNA reads as TGCGCCAGCAGCGCCGGACTAGCGGGGGGATACGAGCAGTACTTC. Its translation: CASSAGLAGGYEQYF.